This is a list of T cell receptor beta chains from one sample in a study of T cells in Graves' hyperthyroidism and ophthalmopathy. TCRdb independently ran MiXCR on the multiplex PCR reads; one entry per CDR3 protein. The sample records about 280,000 distinct CDR3 sequences, approximately 26% being singletons. Specimen: blood. These receptors all stem from a man between 40 and 49 years old with Graves' hyperthyroidism that later progressed to Graves' ophthalmopathy. Each CDR3 is given with its conserved first and last residue. D genes are given only for firm matches. Part of the rows lack a size; the others show once, few, many or a class for expanded clones.

j_call clone_size v_call d_call cdr3_aa cdr3_nt
TRBJ1-6 many TRBV20-1 TRBD1 CSARVRDRDSPLHF TGCAGTGCCCGAGTTAGGGACAGGGACTCACCCCTCCACTTT
TRBJ2-3 many TRBV6-2/TRBV6-3 TRBD1 CASSHGTGSTDTQYF TGTGCCAGCAGCCACGGGACAGGGAGTACAGATACGCAGTATTTT
TRBJ2-7 many TRBV3-1 TRBD2 CASSPTPGSGSFYEQYF TGTGCCAGCAGCCCCACCCCTGGTAGCGGGAGTTTCTACGAGCAGTACTTC
TRBJ1-5 few TRBV27 NA CASSLSAGWFQPQHF TGTGCCAGCAGTTTATCAGCAGGGTGGTTTCAGCCCCAGCATTTT
TRBJ1-5 many TRBV19 NA CASKSFDGYQPQHF TGTGCCAGTAAAAGTTTTGACGGATATCAGCCCCAGCATTTT
TRBJ2-5 many TRBV7-9 TRBD1 CASSTDRVETQYF TGTGCCAGCAGTACTGACAGGGTTGAGACCCAGTACTTC
TRBJ2-7 many TRBV11-2 NA CASSLVVDISYEQYF TGTGCCAGCAGCTTAGTGGTGGACATATCCTACGAGCAGTACTTC
TRBJ1-1 NA TRBV6-1 TRBD1 CASSPGTATSLDTEAFF TGTGCCAGCAGTCCCGGGACAGCGACCAGTTTGGACACTGAAGCTTTCTTT
TRBJ1-1 many TRBV12-3/TRBV12-4 NA CASSLYRVRGTEAFF TGTGCCAGCAGTTTATATCGGGTTAGAGGTACTGAAGCTTTCTTT
TRBJ1-2 few TRBV29-1 NA CSVWGPNYGYTF TGCAGCGTTTGGGGACCGAACTATGGCTACACCTTC
TRBJ1-1 NA TRBV5-1 NA CASQQGLGTMNTEAFF TGCGCCAGCCAACAGGGTCTGGGTACCATGAACACTGAAGCTTTCTTT
TRBJ1-5 NA TRBV20-1 NA CSARERVGGNQPQHF TGCAGTGCTAGAGAGAGGGTGGGGGGCAATCAGCCCCAGCATTTT
TRBJ2-7 many TRBV19 TRBD2 CASSGRLAGGDEQYF TGTGCCAGTAGTGGAAGACTAGCGGGAGGAGACGAGCAGTACTTC
TRBJ1-5 NA TRBV20-1 NA CSVSQGFQDQPQHF TGCAGTGTTTCTCAGGGGTTTCAGGATCAGCCCCAGCATTTT
TRBJ1-1 many TRBV6-1 TRBD1 CASSEVGQGNTEAFF TGTGCCAGCAGTGAAGTAGGACAGGGGAACACTGAAGCTTTCTTT
TRBJ1-1 many TRBV29-1 NA CSVADVLGAFF TGCAGCGTCGCGGATGTCCTGGGAGCTTTCTTT
TRBJ1-1 many TRBV18 NA CASSRRGGTEAFF TGTGCCAGCTCACGCCGGGGGGGCACTGAAGCTTTCTTT
TRBJ2-7 NA TRBV12-3/TRBV12-4 NA CASSLRIVSKMSGEQYF TGTGCCAGCAGTTTAAGAATAGTATCCAAAATGAGCGGAGAGCAGTACTTC
TRBJ2-7 many TRBV3-1 TRBD2 CASSQGRTSGRMREQYF TGTGCCAGCAGCCAAGGGAGGACTAGCGGGAGGATGCGAGAGCAGTACTTC
TRBJ2-2 many TRBV20-1 NA CSARAPGTFYTGELFF TGCAGTGCTCGTGCCCCCGGGACTTTCTACACCGGGGAGCTGTTTTTT
TRBJ2-2 many TRBV11-2 TRBD1 CASSPGGRVHTGELFF TGTGCCAGCAGCCCAGGGGGTAGGGTACACACCGGGGAGCTGTTTTTT
TRBJ2-5 once TRBV27 TRBD2 CASSQGLAGGPGTQYF TGTGCCAGCAGCCAGGGACTAGCGGGAGGACCCGGGACCCAGTACTTC
TRBJ1-5 many TRBV20-1 NA CSASGGAGQPQHF TGCAGTGCTAGTGGGGGGGCTGGACAGCCCCAGCATTTT
TRBJ2-5 many TRBV18 NA CASSPQTFETQYF TGTGCCAGCTCACCACAGACCTTCGAGACCCAGTACTTC
TRBJ2-7 NA TRBV20-1 TRBD2 CSARDLLAGVYEQYF TGCAGTGCTAGAGATCTCCTAGCGGGAGTCTACGAGCAGTACTTC
TRBJ1-5 NA TRBV6-4 NA CASGRNRDQPQHF TGTGCCAGCGGCAGGAACCGAGATCAGCCCCAGCATTTT
TRBJ2-7 many TRBV4-1 TRBD1 CASSQETDRAIFYEQYF TGCGCCAGCAGCCAGGAGACGGACAGGGCCATCTTCTACGAGCAGTACTTC
TRBJ2-7 NA TRBV11-2 TRBD2 CASTPAGGRTYEQYF TGTGCCAGCACCCCCGCGGGAGGGCGAACCTACGAGCAGTACTTC
TRBJ1-5 NA TRBV11-2 TRBD1 CASSPQGAQGQPQHF TGTGCCAGCAGCCCACAGGGGGCGCAGGGCCAGCCCCAGCATTTT
TRBJ1-1 once TRBV19 NA CASIPLTGAMNTEAFF TGTGCCAGCATCCCCCTGACAGGAGCAATGAACACTGAAGCTTTCTTT
TRBJ1-3 many TRBV6-5 NA CASSYNSGNTIYF TGTGCCAGCAGTTATAACTCTGGAAACACCATATATTTT
TRBJ2-7 NA TRBV12-3/TRBV12-4 NA CASSLGDRSLSYEQYF TGTGCCAGCAGTTTGGGAGACAGGAGCCTCTCCTACGAGCAGTACTTC
TRBJ2-7 many TRBV28 NA CASRAAADPFEQYF TGTGCCAGCAGGGCGGCGGCAGACCCTTTCGAGCAGTACTTC
TRBJ1-6 many TRBV19 NA CASTTFYGSYNSPLHF TGTGCCAGTACCACGTTTTACGGCTCCTATAATTCACCCCTCCACTTT
TRBJ2-5 NA TRBV28 NA CASSLGRAPRETQYF TGTGCCAGCAGCTTGGGCAGGGCCCCCCGGGAGACCCAGTACTTC
TRBJ1-2 NA TRBV29-1 NA CSVEGSRNNYGYTF TGCAGCGTTGAGGGAAGCAGGAATAACTATGGCTACACCTTC
TRBJ1-2 NA TRBV4-1 TRBD1 CASSQDRQGATGYTF TGCGCCAGCAGCCAAGATAGACAGGGGGCGACGGGCTACACCTTC
TRBJ1-1 NA TRBV6-2/TRBV6-3 NA CASSPAGGFTEAFF TGTGCCAGCAGTCCCGCCGGGGGTTTCACTGAAGCTTTCTTT
TRBJ2-5 many TRBV3-1 NA CASSQAWGEETQYF TGTGCCAGCAGCCAAGCGTGGGGCGAAGAGACCCAGTACTTC
TRBJ2-7 many TRBV20-1 TRBD2 CSARVAGGNEQYF TGCAGTGCTAGGGTAGCGGGAGGCAACGAGCAGTACTTC
TRBJ1-1 many TRBV27 NA CASSWWRNTEAFF TGTGCCAGCAGTTGGTGGAGGAACACTGAAGCTTTCTTT
TRBJ1-1 many TRBV19 NA CASSIVGFNTEAFF TGTGCCAGTAGTATAGTGGGGTTTAACACTGAAGCTTTCTTT
TRBJ2-7 many TRBV10-3 NA CATRDTSNYEQYF TGTGCCACCCGGGACACAAGTAACTACGAGCAGTACTTC
TRBJ2-5 many TRBV19 NA CASSTPSRGGETQYF TGTGCCAGTAGTACACCTTCGCGAGGGGGAGAGACCCAGTACTTC
TRBJ1-1 many TRBV27 NA CASSFLMATEAFF TGTGCCAGCAGTTTTCTCATGGCCACTGAAGCTTTCTTT
TRBJ2-2 many TRBV12-3/TRBV12-4 TRBD1 CASSLHRGGELFF TGTGCCAGCAGCCTACACAGGGGCGGGGAGCTGTTTTTT
TRBJ2-7 NA TRBV28 TRBD2 CASSTASGRTSYEQYF TGTGCCAGCAGCACGGCTAGCGGGCGAACCTCCTACGAGCAGTACTTC
TRBJ1-1 many TRBV28 NA CARTTVMNTEAFF TGTGCCAGGACGACAGTCATGAACACTGAAGCTTTCTTT
TRBJ1-2 many TRBV7-2 NA CASSLAGRRGDGYTF TGTGCCAGCAGCTTAGCGGGGCGCAGGGGAGACGGCTACACCTTC
TRBJ1-5 many TRBV11-3 TRBD1 CASSLTPGQFGNQPQHF TGTGCCAGCAGCCTGACCCCGGGACAGTTCGGCAATCAGCCCCAGCATTTT
TRBJ2-5 NA TRBV4-1 NA CASSQVGGTETQYF TGCGCCAGCAGCCAAGTGGGGGGCACTGAGACCCAGTACTTC